This T cell receptor beta chain was recovered during a study of cytomegalovirus exposure and HLA in healthy donors. Study results and caveats: Presence/absence analyses assumed roughly uniform sequencing depth across donors, which may not hold. CMV serostatus was the sole immune exposure information available.

A remark on this clone: The target antigen is unknown.

There are 15 residues in the CDR3. Germline CDR1 SQVTM, CDR2 ANQGSEA. V lost 3 bases, J lost 5 bases, and 19 bases lay in between. PCR employed 60 Vbeta and 13 Jbeta primers. Clones were read by immunoSEQ multiplex PCR, and TCRdb kept only the in-frame ones, dropping some. The sample contains over 50,000 clones, 55% to 75% of which appear only once. The chain is built from TRBV29-1 and TRBJ2-5; a possible D gene is TRBD1 (7 bases). Sample: PBMCs. This TCR was recovered from a man aged 40-49 years in good health and CMV-seropositive. CDR3 in DNA: TGCAGCGTTGATGGGGTGGAGGGGGCTTTTGAGACCCAGTACTTC. This codes for CSVDGVEGAFETQYF.